The 5 T cell receptor beta chains below all came from one sample that was sequenced in a study of T cell responses to AZD1222 COVID-19 vaccine. Repertoires were generated with immunoSEQ multiplex PCR, while TCRdb's copy carries only in-frame clones and drops some. The data show nearly 200,000 clones, 90% to 95% seen once. The sequencing here drew on peripheral blood, taken 28 days after the second AZD1222 dose. These receptors came from an adult who received the AZD1222 COVID-19 vaccine.

The chain couples TRBV3-1 (or the pseudogene TRBV3-2) to TRBJ1-2, with a possible D match to TRBD1 (5 bases). Trimming took off 2 bases at V and 5 bases at J, with 12 bases between the two ends. The germline gives CDR1 LGHDT, CDR2 YNNKEL (reference sequence). The CDR3 is 14 residues long. In DNA, the CDR3 is TGTGCCAGCAGCCAACAAAGGGGCGGATATGGCTACACCTTC. Amino acids: CASSQQRGGYGYTF.

V is TRBV9 and J is TRBJ1-5; D unresolved. The germline gives CDR1 SGDLS, CDR2 YYNGEE. V was pared by 0 bases and J by 2 bases, with 6 bases between. The CDR3 covers 14 residues. CDR3 in DNA: TGTGCCAGCAGCGTAGCCGGCGGCAATCAGCCCCAGCATTTT. Its protein product is CASSVAGGNQPQHF.

The chain combines TRBV6-6 with TRBJ1-4, with D perhaps matching TRBD1 (5 bases). Germline CDR1 MNHNY, CDR2 SVGAGI (reference sequence). V lost 7 bases, J lost 6 bases, and 15 bases lay in between. The CDR3 consists of 14 residues. CDR3 loop: CASNAGTADEKLFF. In DNA form, the CDR3 reads TGTGCCAGCAATGCCGGGACCGCCGATGAAAAACTGTTTTTT.

The rearrangement joins TRBV7-3 to TRBJ2-1; D may be TRBD2 (6 bases). This CDR3 has 15 amino acids. Germline lookup yields CDR1 SGHTA and CDR2 FQGTGA. V lost 5 bases and J 3 bases, leaving 14 bases between the germline ends. Written as DNA, the CDR3 is TGTGCCAGCAGCCAAAGGCGGGGAGACTACAATGAGCAGTTCTTC. Encoded protein: CASSQRRGDYNEQFF.

V usage is TRBV7-2 and J usage is TRBJ2-5, with 8 bases that match TRBD2. The CDR3 is made up of 15 amino acids. Germline V CDR1 and CDR2: SGHTA, FQGNSA. Trimming cost V 1 base and J 2 bases; bases outside gene matches: 3. CDR3 nucleotide sequence: TGTGCCAGCAGCTTAGGTCCGGGGGGGCAAGAGACCCAGTACTTC. The encoded protein is CASSLGPGGQETQYF.